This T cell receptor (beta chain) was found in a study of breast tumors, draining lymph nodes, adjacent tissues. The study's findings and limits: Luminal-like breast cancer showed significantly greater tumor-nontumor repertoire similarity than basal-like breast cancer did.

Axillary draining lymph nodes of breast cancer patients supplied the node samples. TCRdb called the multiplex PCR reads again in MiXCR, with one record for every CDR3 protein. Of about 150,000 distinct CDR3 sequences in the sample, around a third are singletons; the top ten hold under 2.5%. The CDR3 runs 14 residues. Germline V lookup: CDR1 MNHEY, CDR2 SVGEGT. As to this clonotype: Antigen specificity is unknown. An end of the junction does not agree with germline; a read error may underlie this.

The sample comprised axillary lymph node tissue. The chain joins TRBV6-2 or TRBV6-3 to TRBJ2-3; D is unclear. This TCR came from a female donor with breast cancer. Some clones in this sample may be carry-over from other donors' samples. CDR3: CTSSHRTPTDTQYF. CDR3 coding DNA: TGTACCAGCAGTCACCGGACGCCCACAGATACGCAGTATTTT.